This T cell receptor (beta chain) was recorded in a study of post-analysis software for immune sequencing data. Findings and limits, study-wide: Patients with multiple sclerosis recorded significantly lower normalized Chao1 diversity than controls, the study found. Patients carried roughly 5 TRBV segments more frequently than controls did, and TRBV5-6, TRBV5-1 and TRBV20-1 were among them.

Built from TCR beta cDNA, the libraries had unique molecular identifiers in them. TCRdb reprocessed the PCR reads with MiXCR, giving one entry per CDR3 protein. The table shows hundreds of thousands of distinct CDR3 sequences, with less than 35% occurring only once. The CDR3 sequence is 15 residues long. V lost 0 bases, J lost 6 bases, and 13 bases lay in between. Germline-derived CDR1 and CDR2 are MGHRA and YSYEKL. This clonotype was picked up a small number of times. Its target is unknown. The rearrangement uses TRBV4-1 and TRBJ2-3; no reliable D call. Sequencing input: blood. The receptor's source is a girl between 5 and 17 years old with multiple sclerosis. The CDR3 loop reads CASSQDRPERDTQYF. The CDR3, as DNA: TGCGCCAGCAGCCAAGATCGGCCAGAAAGGGATACGCAGTATTTT.